One sample yielded the 28 T cell receptor beta chains listed below, sequenced in a study of CXCR3-negative and CXCR3-positive naive CD8 T cells. Study findings and constraints: Naive cells positive for CXCR3 carried more hydrophobic TRB CDR3s than CXCR3-negative ones.

No antigen has been identified for these receptors. 5' RACE with UMI labels generated the TRB cDNA libraries. TCRdb reprocessed the 5' RACE reads, with one entry per CDR3 protein and no DNA. The sample table includes 65,000 to 75,000 distinct CDR3 sequences. Sequences were obtained from naive CXCR3+ CD8+ T cells from blood. Indicated subset: CD45RO-CCR7+CD27+CD95- naive CD8+ T cells expressing CXCR3 (TNR3+). The receptors shown here come from a human donor in good health. Some clones in this sample may be carry-over from other donors' samples.

This chain connects TRBV28 to TRBJ2-7; with no DNA, the TCRdb D assignment of TRBD1 cannot be verified. This CDR3 spans 16 amino acids. Germline CDR1 and CDR2: MDHEN and SYDVKM. The CDR3 sequence is CASSLSRRQGEFEQYF.

V and J are TRBV14 and TRBJ2-7; TCRdb lists TRBD1, though no DNA is available to test this call. This CDR3 region has 14 residues. Germline-derived CDR1 and CDR2 are SGHDN and FVKESK. The CDR3 reads CASSQVTGAGERYF.

The V gene is TRBV4-3, the J gene TRBJ2-5; the D gene TCRdb calls, TRBD1, cannot be checked with no DNA. The CDR3 consists of 15 residues. The germline CDR1 and CDR2 sequences are LGHNA and YSLEER. The chain's CDR3 is CASSQGTGERETQYF.

The chain links TRBV2 to TRBJ2-3; TCRdb reports TRBD1, a call that lacks DNA to check it against. Looked up from germline, CDR1 is SNHLY and CDR2 is FYNNEI. The CDR3 is 15 amino acids. The CDR3 sequence is CASSRQEPGADTQYF.

The chain employs TRBV5-1 and TRBJ2-2; TCRdb designates TRBD1, a call that cannot be tested without DNA. Germline assignment: CDR1 SGHRS and CDR2 YFSETQ. The CDR3 runs to 15 residues. This chain's CDR3 is CASSAMTGNTGELFF.

V and J are TRBV11-3 and TRBJ2-1. Germline V gives CDR1 SGHNT, CDR2 YENEEA. The CDR3 spans 14 residues. The CDR3 reads CASSLDVGIDEQFF.

The chain uses TRBV12-2 and TRBJ2-1; no DNA is available, so the TRBD2 call from TCRdb remains unchecked. TRBV12-2 is marked as a pseudogene. The CDR3 has 15 amino acids. CDR3: CASRFWRGADNEQFF.

The chain uses TRBV13 and TRBJ2-7. Germline lookup yields CDR1 PRHDT and CDR2 FYEKMQ (reference sequence). This CDR3 region has 14 residues. CDR3 loop: CASSPRLMTYEQYF.

The gene calls are TRBV7-3 and TRBJ2-1; TCRdb lists TRBD1, though no DNA is available to test this call. This CDR3 spans 15 amino acids. Germline CDR1 reads SGHTA; CDR2 reads FQGTGA. The CDR3 here is CASSPEGASYNEQFF.

CDR3 region: CASSQDIRAGEAGNTIYF. V and J are TRBV4-2 and TRBJ1-3; TCRdb lists TRBD1, though no DNA is available to test this call. Germline V lookup: CDR1 LGHNA, CDR2 YNFKEQ. This CDR3 is 18 amino acids long.

The chain uses TRBV7-9 and TRBJ2-4; TCRdb's D call, TRBD2, is unchecked because there is no DNA. Germline V gene data show CDR1 as SEHNR and CDR2 as FQNEAQ (reference sequence). This CDR3 region has 16 residues. The CDR3 loop reads CASSRKDGAGVNIQYF. Variable domain in full (rest from reference TRBV7-9 and TRBJ2-4): DTGVSQNPRHKITKRGQNVTFRCDPISEHNRLYWYRQTLGQGPEFLTYFQNEAQLEKSRLLSDRFSAERPKGSFSTLEIQRTEQGDSAMYLCASSRKDGAGVNIQYFGAGTRLSVL.

V usage is TRBV7-9 and J usage is TRBJ2-1; TCRdb's D call of TRBD2 is untestable without DNA. This CDR3 contains 16 residues. The V gene's germline CDR1 is SEHNR and CDR2 FQNEAQ (reference sequence). The CDR3 here is CASSSPEGFNYNEQFF.

The chain uses TRBV7-6 and TRBJ1-1; the D call from TCRdb, TRBD1, cannot be confirmed without DNA. Germline V CDR1 and CDR2: SGHVS, FNYEAQ. The CDR3 sequence is 17 residues long. The CDR3 protein is CASSLDRTVGMNTEAFF.

The chain has TRBV7-9 and TRBJ1-2; with no DNA, the TCRdb D assignment of TRBD1 cannot be verified. The germline V gene encodes CDR1 SEHNR and CDR2 FQNEAQ (reference sequence). This CDR3 has 14 residues. CDR3 sequence reads: CASSLAGTDYGYTF.

The rearrangement joins TRBV6-4 to TRBJ2-1; TCRdb lists TRBD2, though no DNA is available to test this call. The CDR3 totals 16 residues. The germline CDR1 and CDR2 sequences are MRHNA and SNTAGT. CDR3 residues: CASSDGSGGLFNEQFF.

The rearrangement uses TRBV7-3 and TRBJ1-1; TCRdb's D gene call, TRBD1, goes unchecked for lack of DNA. Germline CDR1 and CDR2: SGHTA and FQGTGA. The CDR3 is 14 amino acids. CDR3 sequence: CASSSWTGNTEAFF.

The chain combines TRBV27 with TRBJ2-1. There are 12 residues in the CDR3. The germline V gene has CDR1 MNHEY and CDR2 SMNVEV (reference sequence). CDR3: CASSLNRNEQFF.

The chain couples TRBV4-1 to TRBJ2-7. Germline V gene lookup returns CDR1 MGHRA and CDR2 YSYEKL. The CDR3 sequence is 16 residues long. The CDR3 sequence: CASSPSVRGASHEQYF.

This chain links TRBV12-3 or TRBV12-4 with TRBJ2-3; lacking DNA, the TRBD1 call made by TCRdb goes unchecked. The CDR3 extends over 12 amino acids. The CDR3 is CASSNRGDTQYF.

The genes are TRBV19 and TRBJ2-7. There are 15 residues in the CDR3. Germline V lookup: CDR1 LNHDA, CDR2 SQIVND (reference sequence). CDR3 sequence: CASSNRPTADYEQYF.

The V gene is TRBV7-6, the J gene TRBJ2-1; TCRdb names TRBD2, which stays unverified in the absence of DNA. CDR1 and CDR2 from the germline V gene are SGHVS and FNYEAQ. This CDR3 is 17 amino acids long. The chain's CDR3 is CASSVGLAGATYNEQFF.

The chain joins TRBV6-5 to TRBJ2-5; TCRdb calls TRBD1, which cannot be checked without DNA. CDR1 and CDR2 from the germline V gene are MNHEY and SVGAGI. CDR3 length equals 13 residues. The CDR3 loop is CASTPGGEETQYF.

CDR3 in amino acids: CASSQAPDSGNTIYF. The V and J genes are TRBV4-2 and TRBJ1-3; TCRdb indicates TRBD1, and absent DNA this call remains unverified. Germline lookup yields CDR1 LGHNA and CDR2 YNFKEQ. The CDR3 has 15 residues.

This rearrangement joins TRBV4-3 to TRBJ2-1; TCRdb reports TRBD2, a call that lacks DNA to check it against. The CDR3 is 17 residues long. CDR1 LGHNA and CDR2 YSLEER come from the germline V gene. The CDR3 sequence: CASSQDRLAGGSNEQFF.

The gene calls are TRBV25-1 and TRBJ1-6. The CDR3 has 16 amino acids. Germline V lookup: CDR1 MGHDK, CDR2 SYGVNS. CDR3 sequence: CASSEGLGAYNSPLHF.

The rearrangement uses TRBV27 and TRBJ2-7; checking the TCRdb D call of TRBD1 is not possible without DNA. Germline V gene sequence: CDR1 MNHEY, CDR2 SMNVEV (reference sequence). The CDR3 covers 15 residues. The CDR3 loop is CARSGKGGTTYEQYF.

The chain employs TRBV29-1 and TRBJ2-1; without DNA, the TCRdb call of TRBD1 cannot be checked. This CDR3 has 15 amino acids. The germline CDR1 and CDR2 sequences are SQVTM and ANQGSEA. CDR3 region: CSVEDKAGGENEQFF.

The V and J genes are TRBV4-1 and TRBJ2-7. Germline lookup yields CDR1 MGHRA and CDR2 YSYEKL. The CDR3 length is 13 residues. CDR3 region: CASSQAIPYEQYF.